Shown below are 27 T cell receptor beta chains from a single sample sequenced in a study of T cell responses to AZD1222 COVID-19 vaccine. The method was immunoSEQ multiplex PCR; TCRdb's version includes in-frame clones alone and lacks a portion of them. The table includes roughly 95,000 clones, more than 85% detected once. Sequencing was performed on peripheral blood, taken 28 days after the second AZD1222 dose. These TCRs come from an adult who received the AZD1222 COVID-19 vaccine.

The chain combines TRBV7-9 with TRBJ1-3, with a possible D match to TRBD1 (5 bases). Trimming left V 5 bases short and J 4 bases short, with 15 bases between. The length of the CDR3 is 15 residues. The germline gives CDR1 SEHNR, CDR2 FQNEAQ (reference sequence). The CDR3 DNA follows: TGTGCCAGCAGCGGCCAGGGCCCCACGGGAAACACCATATATTTT. Protein: CASSGQGPTGNTIYF.

The chain uses TRBV4-3 and TRBJ2-7; 12 bases agree with TRBD2. The CDR3 contains 18 residues. The V segment lost 0 bases and the J segment 3 bases; nucleotides outside the gene matches: 9. The germline V gene has CDR1 LGHNA and CDR2 YSLEER. The CDR3 is CASSQDWSSGGAIYEQYF. CDR3 DNA: TGCGCCAGCAGCCAAGATTGGTCTAGCGGGGGGGCCATCTACGAGCAGTACTTC.

This clone was seen once. The chain uses TRBV9 and TRBJ1-5, with TRBD1 matching 9 bases. CDR3 length equals 18 residues. Germline V gene data show CDR1 as SGDLS and CDR2 as YYNGEE. J lost 6 bases, V lost 4 bases, and 17 bases had no gene match. The chain's CDR3 is CASSLRLMTGGRSQPQHF. The CDR3 bases are TGTGCCAGCAGCTTACGCCTAATGACAGGGGGAAGGAGTCAGCCCCAGCATTTT.

This clone was seen only a few times. Other DNA sequences within the sample encode an identical CDR3. V is TRBV6-6 and J is TRBJ1-1; 7 bases match TRBD1. J lost 1 base, V lost 2 bases, and 4 bases had no gene match. Per germline, CDR1 MNHNY and CDR2 SVGAGI (reference sequence). The CDR3 is made up of 15 amino acids. The CDR3 reads CASSYTTGRNTEAFF. CDR3 bases: TGTGCCAGCAGTTACACGACAGGGCGGAACACTGAAGCTTTCTTT.

Concerning this clone: Relative to the germline gene, one junction end is altered; a read error may explain this. The CDR3 protein is CASSPTSGGPIF. CDR3 in DNA: TGTGCCAGCAGCCCAACTAGCGGGGGGCCTATCTTC. The genes are TRBV7-9 and TRBJ2-1, with 12 positions matching TRBD2. The CDR3 contains 12 residues. Germline V gene sequence: CDR1 SEHNR, CDR2 FQNEAQ (reference sequence).

The chain employs TRBV2 and TRBJ2-7; D assignment may be TRBD1 or TRBD2 (7 bases each). V lost 9 bases and J lost 6, with 21 bases in between. The CDR3 runs to 14 residues. Germline V lookup: CDR1 SNHLY, CDR2 FYNNEI. CDR3 protein: CARRGGEGASEQYF. In DNA, the CDR3 is TGTGCCAGGAGAGGCGGGGAGGGGGCGAGCGAGCAGTACTTC.

The chain has TRBV2 and TRBJ1-2; 7 nucleotides line up with TRBD1. The V segment lost 7 bases and the J segment 6 bases; nucleotides outside the gene matches: 8. CDR3 length: 13 amino acids. Germline CDR1 and CDR2: SNHLY and FYNNEI. In DNA, the CDR3 is TGTGCCAGCATGGGAGGGGGCTTAAATGGCTACACCTTC. This translates into CASMGGGLNGYTF.

This chain links TRBV7-2 with TRBJ1-2, with 7 bases aligning to TRBD1. J was trimmed by 4 bases and V by 5 bases; bases with no gene match: 4. CDR1 SGHTA and CDR2 FQGNSA come from the germline V gene. The CDR3 spans 13 residues. Here the CDR3 reads CASSLDRVYGYTF. For the CDR3, the DNA is TGTGCCAGCAGCCTAGACAGGGTCTATGGCTACACCTTC.

The chain joins TRBV30 to TRBJ2-3, with D possibly being TRBD1 or TRBD2 (5 bases each). The CDR3 runs 15 residues. Trimming stripped 2 bases from V and 2 bases from J, with 14 bases between. Germline CDR1 GTSNPN, CDR2 SVGIG (reference sequence). The CDR3 is CAWSTGLWDTDTQYF. In DNA form, the CDR3 reads TGTGCCTGGAGTACGGGGCTTTGGGACACAGATACGCAGTATTTT.

This rearrangement joins TRBV4-1 to TRBJ1-4, with a weak D call TRBD1 (5 bases). Germline V gives CDR1 MGHRA, CDR2 YSYEKL. The CDR3 loop spans 17 amino acids. V gave up 4 bases and J gave up 4 bases, with 19 bases separating them. For the CDR3, the DNA is TGCGCCAGCAGCCCCCGGGACTCACCAAAGCTTAATGAAAAACTGTTTTTT. Its translation: CASSPRDSPKLNEKLFF.

This sequence joins TRBV9 and TRBJ2-5; TRBD1 agrees at 7 bases. Germline CDR1 is SGDLS and CDR2 is YYNGEE. This CDR3 is built from 17 residues. The V gene end was trimmed by 0 bases and the J gene end by 4 bases; junction bases not matched to a gene: 12. For the CDR3, the DNA is TGTGCCAGCAGCGTAGGGGTTTCGGAAGGGGGCACAGAGACCCAGTACTTC. Encoded protein: CASSVGVSEGGTETQYF.

The gene calls are TRBV3-1 (or the pseudogene TRBV3-2) and TRBJ1-6, with a possible D match to TRBD1 (5 bases). The ends were cut back, 4 bases at V and 14 bases at J, with 18 bases in the middle. CDR1 is LGHDT, CDR2 YNNKEL, per germline (reference sequence). CDR3 length equals 14 residues. CDR3 in DNA: TGTGCCAGCAGCCCCTCCGGGACTGGGTCGGCCCTCCACTTT. This sequence encodes CASSPSGTGSALHF.

The chain carries TRBV6-1 and TRBJ1-1, with D hard to call. The CDR3 length is 14 residues. Germline V gene data show CDR1 as MNHNS and CDR2 as SASEGT. V was pared by 2 bases and J by 4 bases, with 11 bases between. The CDR3 sequence: CASSETVLITEAFF. The CDR3, as DNA: TGTGCCAGCAGTGAAACCGTGCTAATCACTGAAGCTTTCTTT.

Here the CDR3 reads CASSLLASGANVLTF. CDR3 sequence (DNA): TGTGCCAGCAGCTTACTAGCCTCTGGGGCCAACGTCCTGACTTTC. The chain joins TRBV7-6 to TRBJ2-6; D is perhaps TRBD2 (5 bases). CDR3 length: 15 amino acids. Germline V CDR1 and CDR2: SGHVS, FNYEAQ. Trimming stripped 2 bases from V and 0 bases from J, with 5 bases between.

The chain recombines TRBV18 with TRBJ2-3; D is undetermined. Germline V lookup: CDR1 KGHSH, CDR2 LQKENI. This CDR3 is built from 12 residues. Trimming took off 3 bases at V and 1 base at J, with 2 bases between the two ends. The CDR3 is CASSPGTDTQYF. The CDR3, as DNA: TGTGCCAGCTCACCGGGCACAGATACGCAGTATTTT.

This chain's CDR3 is CSVDLTSSETQYF. In nucleotides, the CDR3 is TGCAGCGTTGACTTGACTAGCAGCGAGACCCAGTACTTC. The rearrangement uses TRBV29-1 and TRBJ2-5; 7 bases map to TRBD2. The CDR3 extends over 13 amino acids. Germline V gives CDR1 SQVTM, CDR2 ANQGSEA. The ends lost 3 bases at V and 5 bases at J; junction bases unmatched: 6.

The chain is built from TRBV15 and TRBJ2-7; D gene uncertain. The germline gives CDR1 LNHNV, CDR2 YYDKDF (reference sequence). The CDR3 extends over 14 amino acids. V lost 0 bases and J 4 bases, leaving 10 bases between the germline ends. The CDR3 is CATSRDRAQYEQYF. In nucleotides, the CDR3 is TGTGCCACCAGCAGAGATCGGGCACAGTACGAGCAGTACTTC.

The chain recombines TRBV5-6 with TRBJ2-4; 7 bases match TRBD1. The germline V gene has CDR1 SGHDT and CDR2 YYEEEE. V trimming: 4 bases; J trimming: 6 bases; junction bases outside the gene matches: 13. CDR3 length: 16 residues. The chain's CDR3 is CASSLTGWGPSNIQYF. CDR3 in DNA: TGTGCCAGCAGCCTGACAGGGTGGGGCCCGTCAAACATTCAGTACTTC.

The chain carries TRBV11-2 and TRBJ1-4, with D perhaps TRBD1 (6 bases). Germline V CDR1 and CDR2: SGHAT, FQNNGV. This CDR3 has 19 amino acids. The ends were cut back, 1 base at V and 7 bases at J, with 25 bases in the middle. The CDR3, as DNA: TGTGCCAGCAGCTTAGGGTTTACCTTGTTAGGACAGACCACTGAAAAACTGTTTTTT. Residues: CASSLGFTLLGQTTEKLFF.

This clone was picked up a small number of times. This chain uses TRBV9 with TRBJ2-1, with 11 bases fitting TRBD1. Germline CDR1 and CDR2: SGDLS and YYNGEE. J lost 8 bases, V lost 0 bases, and 7 bases had no gene match. The CDR3 contains 16 residues. CDR3 protein: CASSVAGTGGSYEQFF. The CDR3 DNA is TGTGCCAGCAGCGTAGCCGGGACAGGGGGTTCATATGAGCAGTTCTTC.

In its sample, this clone was seen once. This rearrangement joins TRBV2 to TRBJ1-6; TRBD1 agrees at 7 bases. After removal of 8 bases from V and 2 bases from J, the junction contained 6 bases not matched to a gene. In germline, CDR1 is SNHLY, CDR2 FYNNEI. The length of the CDR3 is 15 residues. The DNA for the CDR3 is TGTGCCAGCTATGGGACAGTAGCCTATAATTCACCCCTCCACTTT. Translation: CASYGTVAYNSPLHF.

The V gene is TRBV28, the J gene TRBJ1-2; 11 bases are a match to TRBD1. V lost 5 bases to trimming and J lost 4 bases; unmatched junction nucleotides: 12. This CDR3 is built from 17 residues. Germline V gene data show CDR1 as MDHEN and CDR2 as SYDVKM. CDR3 protein: CASSPGTGGPWGYGYTF. CDR3 nucleotide sequence: TGTGCCAGCAGTCCCGGGACAGGGGGACCATGGGGCTATGGCTACACCTTC.

The V and J genes are TRBV28 and TRBJ2-1; D perhaps matches TRBD2 (6 bases). The germline V and J ends were trimmed by 2 bases and 10 bases, with 18 bases remaining between them. Germline lookup yields CDR1 MDHEN and CDR2 SYDVKM. The CDR3 loop spans 15 amino acids. This chain's CDR3 is CASSLSSGPPQEQFF. Written as DNA, the CDR3 is TGTGCCAGCAGTTTAAGTAGCGGTCCTCCACAGGAGCAGTTCTTC.

The genes are TRBV6-1 and TRBJ2-1, with 9 bases identical to TRBD2. CDR1 is MNHNS, CDR2 SASEGT, per germline. CDR3 length equals 17 residues. Losses at the gene ends were 4 bases for V and 11 bases for J; bases not matched to a gene: 18. In DNA, the CDR3 is TGTGCCAGCAGTGCAGATAAGCGGGGGGCCTTCTCTATTAAGCAGTTCTTC. Its translation: CASSADKRGAFSIKQFF.

The chain carries TRBV11-3 and TRBJ1-1; D not certain. V gave up 0 bases and J gave up 0 bases, with 2 bases separating them. The CDR3 sequence is 13 residues long. Germline CDR1 reads SGHNT; CDR2 reads YENEEA. CDR3 sequence (DNA): TGTGCCAGCAGCTTAGATATGAACACTGAAGCTTTCTTT. As protein: CASSLDMNTEAFF. The full variable domain, its missing parts supplied by reference TRBV11-3 and TRBJ1-1, is EAGVVQSPRYKIIEKKQPVAFWCNPISGHNTLYWYLQNLGQGPELLIRYENEEAVDDSQLPKDRFSAERLKGVDSTLKIQPAELGDSAVYLCASSLDMNTEAFFGQGTRLTVV.

The chain employs TRBV25-1 and TRBJ1-2; no firm D call. Germline values: CDR1 MGHDK, CDR2 SYGVNS. The V gene lost 2 bases and the J gene lost 0 bases, with 16 bases spanning the gap. CDR3 length: 17 amino acids. The CDR3 protein is CASSEGGSWKTNYGYTF. The CDR3 nucleotides are TGTGCCAGCAGTGAAGGAGGGTCATGGAAAACTAACTATGGCTACACCTTC.

The chain combines TRBV30 with TRBJ2-5; the D is unclear. This CDR3 has 12 residues. V lost 7 bases to trimming and J lost 1 base, with 10 bases between them. CDR1 and CDR2 (germline): GTSNPN, SVGIG (reference sequence). CDR3 DNA sequence: TGTGCCTCGACATGGACCCAAGAGACCCAGTACTTC. This gives the protein CASTWTQETQYF.